This TCR beta chain was obtained from a study of cytomegalovirus exposure and HLA in healthy donors. Study-level background: Counted in an early data release were roughly 81 million unique TCRs from HLA-typed donors.

Losses at the gene ends were 5 bases for V and 5 bases for J; bases not matched to a gene: 14. The CDR3 covers 16 residues. The V gene's germline CDR1 is MNHNY and CDR2 SVGAGI (reference sequence). To note about this clone: The antigen remains undetermined.

Study-wide points: In all likelihood, a cluster of highly shared sequence variants was a sequencing artifact. Among the CMV-associated chains, a few were confirmed in vitro as specific for CMV antigens. A classifier reportedly called cytomegalovirus status with high sensitivity and specificity.

PCR involved 60 Vbeta and 13 Jbeta primers. TCRdb's copy holds only in-frame clones and misses some; the assay was immunoSEQ multiplex PCR. The sample lists 170,000 or so clones, under 85% occurring once. V is TRBV6-6 and J is TRBJ2-5; TRBD2 matches 7 bases. The clonotype was recovered from a man aged 45-65 years in good health and CMV-seronegative. Source material: PBMCs. CDR3 DNA sequence: TGTGCCAGCAGTCGACGGGACTCCATGGGGGGGGAGACCCAGTACTTC. Translating it yields CASSRRDSMGGETQYF.